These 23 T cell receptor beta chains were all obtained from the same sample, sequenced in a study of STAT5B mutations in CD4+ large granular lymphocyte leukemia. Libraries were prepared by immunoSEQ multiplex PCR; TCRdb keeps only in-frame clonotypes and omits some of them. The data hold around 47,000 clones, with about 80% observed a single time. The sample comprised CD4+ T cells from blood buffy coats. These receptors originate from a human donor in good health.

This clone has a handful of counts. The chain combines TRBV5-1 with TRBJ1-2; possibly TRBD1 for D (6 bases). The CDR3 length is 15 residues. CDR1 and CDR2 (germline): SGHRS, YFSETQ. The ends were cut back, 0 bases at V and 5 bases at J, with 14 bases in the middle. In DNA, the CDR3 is TGCGCCAGCAGCTTGGAGGTCGGGACATCGTATGGCTACACCTTC. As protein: CASSLEVGTSYGYTF.

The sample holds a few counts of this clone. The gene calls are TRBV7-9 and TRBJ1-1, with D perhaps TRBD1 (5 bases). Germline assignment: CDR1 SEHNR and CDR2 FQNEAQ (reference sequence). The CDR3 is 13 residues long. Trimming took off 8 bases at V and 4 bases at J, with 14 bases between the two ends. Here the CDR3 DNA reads TGTGCCAGCGGGCGGGGCTCGGGCACTGAAGCTTTCTTT. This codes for CASGRGSGTEAFF. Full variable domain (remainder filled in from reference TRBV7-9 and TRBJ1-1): DTGVSQNPRHKITKRGQNVTFRCDPISEHNRLYWYRQTLGQGPEFLTYFQNEAQLEKSRLLSDRFSAERPKGSFSTLEIQRTEQGDSAMYLCASGRGSGTEAFFGQGTRLTVV.

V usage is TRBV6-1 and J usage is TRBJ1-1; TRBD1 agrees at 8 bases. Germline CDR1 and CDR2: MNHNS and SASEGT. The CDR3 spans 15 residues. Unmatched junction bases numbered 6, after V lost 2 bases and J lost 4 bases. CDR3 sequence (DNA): TGTGCCAGCAGTGAATTTTCGGGGACAGGCACTGAAGCTTTCTTT. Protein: CASSEFSGTGTEAFF.

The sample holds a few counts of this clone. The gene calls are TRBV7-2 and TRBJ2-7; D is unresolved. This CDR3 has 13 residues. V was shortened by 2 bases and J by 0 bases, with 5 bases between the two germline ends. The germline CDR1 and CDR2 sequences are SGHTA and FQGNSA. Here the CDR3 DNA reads TGTGCCAGCAGCTTACCCGGCTCCTACGAGCAGTACTTC. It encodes CASSLPGSYEQYF.

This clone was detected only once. The CDR3 loop reads CASGGGRWTEAFF. In nucleotides, the CDR3 is TGTGCCAGTGGCGGGGGGCGGTGGACTGAAGCTTTCTTT. V and J are TRBV19 and TRBJ1-1; D might be TRBD1 (6 bases). V was clipped by 8 bases and J by 5 bases, with 15 bases between them. The CDR3 covers 13 residues. The V gene's germline CDR1 is LNHDA and CDR2 SQIVND (reference sequence).

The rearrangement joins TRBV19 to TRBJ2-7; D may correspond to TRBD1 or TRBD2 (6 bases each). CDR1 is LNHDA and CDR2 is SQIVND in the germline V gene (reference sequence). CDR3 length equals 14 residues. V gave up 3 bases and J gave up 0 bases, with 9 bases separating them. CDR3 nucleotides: TGTGCCAGTAGTATTCGGGGGCACTCCTACGAGCAGTACTTC. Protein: CASSIRGHSYEQYF.

Here the CDR3 DNA reads TGCGCCAGCAGCTTGCAGTCTAGCGGGGGCCAAGAGACCCAGTACTTC. Translating gives CASSLQSSGGQETQYF. V is TRBV5-1 and J is TRBJ2-5; 10 nucleotides align to TRBD2. CDR3 size: 16 residues. Looked up from germline, CDR1 is SGHRS and CDR2 is YFSETQ. The J segment lost 1 base and the V segment lost 1 base, leaving 4 bases of the junction unmatched.

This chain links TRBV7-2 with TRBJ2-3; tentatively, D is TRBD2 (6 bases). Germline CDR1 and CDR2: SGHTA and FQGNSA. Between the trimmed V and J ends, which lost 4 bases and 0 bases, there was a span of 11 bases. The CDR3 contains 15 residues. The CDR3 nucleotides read TGTGCCAGCAGCTATCGTACTAGCAGCACAGATACGCAGTATTTT. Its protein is CASSYRTSSTDTQYF.

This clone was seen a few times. CDR3 in amino acids: CASSPTSGVAGARYEQYF. Here the CDR3 DNA reads TGTGCCAGCAGCCCTACCTCTGGAGTAGCGGGAGCTCGATACGAGCAGTACTTC. The rearrangement uses TRBV7-3 and TRBJ2-7; 9 bases align to TRBD2. J was trimmed by 4 bases and V by 5 bases; bases with no gene match: 18. The CDR3 loop spans 18 amino acids. Looked up from germline, CDR1 is SGHTA and CDR2 is FQGTGA.

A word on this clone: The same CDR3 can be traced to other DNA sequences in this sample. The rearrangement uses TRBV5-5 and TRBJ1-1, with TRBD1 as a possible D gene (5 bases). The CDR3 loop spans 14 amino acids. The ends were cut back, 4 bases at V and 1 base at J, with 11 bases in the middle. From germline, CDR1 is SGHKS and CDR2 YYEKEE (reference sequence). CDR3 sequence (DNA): TGTGCCAGCAGCCTAGGGGTTGGGAACACTGAAGCTTTCTTT. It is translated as CASSLGVGNTEAFF.

The CDR3 reads CASSPDRVRYEQYF. CDR3 nucleotide sequence: TGTGCCAGCAGCCCCGACAGGGTTCGGTACGAGCAGTACTTC. The chain uses TRBV6-6 and TRBJ2-7; 7 bases are shared with TRBD1. The CDR3 is 14 residues long. The trim removed 6 bases at V and 4 bases at J, leaving 9 bases unmatched. In germline, CDR1 is MNHNY, CDR2 SVGAGI (reference sequence).

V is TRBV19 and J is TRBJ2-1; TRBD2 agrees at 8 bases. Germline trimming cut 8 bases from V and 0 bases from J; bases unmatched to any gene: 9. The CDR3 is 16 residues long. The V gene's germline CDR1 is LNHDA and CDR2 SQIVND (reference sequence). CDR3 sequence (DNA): TGTGCCAGTCGATCCGATAGCGGGAACTCCTACAATGAGCAGTTCTTC. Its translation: CASRSDSGNSYNEQFF.

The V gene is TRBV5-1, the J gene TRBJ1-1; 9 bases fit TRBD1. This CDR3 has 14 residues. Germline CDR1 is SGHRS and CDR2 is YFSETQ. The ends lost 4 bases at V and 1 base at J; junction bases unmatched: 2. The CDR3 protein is CASSADRGNTEAFF. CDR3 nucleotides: TGCGCCAGCAGCGCGGACAGGGGGAACACTGAAGCTTTCTTT.

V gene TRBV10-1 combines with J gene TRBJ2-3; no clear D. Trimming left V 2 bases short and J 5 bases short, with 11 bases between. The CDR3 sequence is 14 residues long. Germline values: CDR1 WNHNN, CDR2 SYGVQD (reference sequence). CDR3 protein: CASSEAGSGDTQYF. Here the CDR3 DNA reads TGCGCCAGCAGTGAGGCCGGGTCTGGAGATACGCAGTATTTT.

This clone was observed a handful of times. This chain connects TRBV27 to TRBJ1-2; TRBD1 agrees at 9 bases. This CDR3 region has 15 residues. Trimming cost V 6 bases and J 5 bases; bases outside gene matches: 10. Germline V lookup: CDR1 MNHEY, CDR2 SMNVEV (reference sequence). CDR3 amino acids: CASSYRVGQGYGYTF. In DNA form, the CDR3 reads TGTGCCAGCAGCTACCGGGTCGGACAGGGGTATGGCTACACCTTC.

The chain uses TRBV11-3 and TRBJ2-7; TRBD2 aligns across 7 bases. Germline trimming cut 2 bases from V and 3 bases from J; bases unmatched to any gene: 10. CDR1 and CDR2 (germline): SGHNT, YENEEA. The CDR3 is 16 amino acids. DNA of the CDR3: TGTGCCAGCAGCTTACTAGCGGCTATAGCGGGCTACGAGCAGTACTTC. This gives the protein CASSLLAAIAGYEQYF.

The CDR3 sequence: CASSPEGTSGGTQYF. DNA of the CDR3: TGTGCCAGCAGCCCAGAGGGGACTAGCGGGGGTACGCAGTATTTT. The chain has TRBV11-2 and TRBJ2-3, with TRBD2 identical over 14 bases. The CDR3 covers 15 residues. Germline CDR1 SGHAT, CDR2 FQNNGV. The V and J ends lost 5 bases and 8 bases, in that order; junction bases with no gene match: 6.

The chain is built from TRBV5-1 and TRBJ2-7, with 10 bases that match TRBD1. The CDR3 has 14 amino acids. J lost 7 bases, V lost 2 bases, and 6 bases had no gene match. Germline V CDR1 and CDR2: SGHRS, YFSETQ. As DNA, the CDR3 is TGCGCCAGCAGCTTAGGACAGGGGGGAAGAGAGCAGTACTTC. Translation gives CASSLGQGGREQYF.

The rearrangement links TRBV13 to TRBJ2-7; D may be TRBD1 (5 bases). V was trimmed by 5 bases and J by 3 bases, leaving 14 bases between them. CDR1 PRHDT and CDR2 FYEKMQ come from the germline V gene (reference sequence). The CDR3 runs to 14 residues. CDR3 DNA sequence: TGTGCCAGCAGCCCCAGGGATTTCGGCTACGAGCAGTACTTC. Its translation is CASSPRDFGYEQYF.

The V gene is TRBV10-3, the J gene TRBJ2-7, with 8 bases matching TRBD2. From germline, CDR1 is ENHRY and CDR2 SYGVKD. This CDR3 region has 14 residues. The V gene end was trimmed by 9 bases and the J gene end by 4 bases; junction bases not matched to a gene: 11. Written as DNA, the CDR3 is TGTGCCATGAGAGGGGATAGCGGGACTTACGAGCAGTACTTC. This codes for CAMRGDSGTYEQYF.

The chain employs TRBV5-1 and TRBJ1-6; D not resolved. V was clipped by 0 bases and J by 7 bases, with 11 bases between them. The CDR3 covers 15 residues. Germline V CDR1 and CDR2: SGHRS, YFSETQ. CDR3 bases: TGCGCCAGCAGCTTGGGGACGGGAGGCAATTCACCCCTCCACTTT. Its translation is CASSLGTGGNSPLHF.

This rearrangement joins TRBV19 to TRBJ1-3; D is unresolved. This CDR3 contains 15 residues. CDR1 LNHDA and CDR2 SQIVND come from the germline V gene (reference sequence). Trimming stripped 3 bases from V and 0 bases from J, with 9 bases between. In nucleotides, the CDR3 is TGTGCCAGTAGTATTATCGTTAGCTCTGGAAACACCATATATTTT. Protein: CASSIIVSSGNTIYF.

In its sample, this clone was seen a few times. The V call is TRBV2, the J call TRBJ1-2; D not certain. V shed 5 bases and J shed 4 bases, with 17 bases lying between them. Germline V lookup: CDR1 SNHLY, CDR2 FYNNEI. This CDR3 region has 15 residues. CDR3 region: CASSSRVSEVYGYTF. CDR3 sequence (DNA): TGTGCCAGCAGTTCCCGGGTCTCGGAAGTCTATGGCTACACCTTC.